These 17 T cell receptor beta chains originate from one sample sequenced in a study of OX40 agonist ivuxolimab in advanced cancers. Profiling relied on immunoSEQ multiplex PCR, and the TCRdb table lists in-frame clones only, not all of them. Of 80,000 to 95,000 clones detected, roughly nine tenths appear once; the ten largest clones hold 8.7%. The starting material was CD4+ or CD8+ T cells sorted from blood, obtained in a trial of the OX40 agonist ivuxolimab. Receptors were obtained from an adult with an advanced solid tumor such as melanoma, head and neck, liver or kidney cancer.

The chain couples TRBV7-2 to TRBJ2-1, with 7 bases that match TRBD1. V shed 0 bases and J 5 bases; nucleotides not matched to a gene: 13. The CDR3 consists of 18 residues. The germline CDR1 and CDR2 sequences are SGHTA and FQGNSA. The DNA for the CDR3 is TGTGCCAGCAGCTTAGCGTTAAATTTTAGGGGGCCGGACAATGAGCAGTTCTTC. Translated: CASSLALNFRGPDNEQFF.

This sequence joins TRBV9 and TRBJ2-1, with a weak D call TRBD2 (6 bases). The CDR3 contains 15 residues. The V end lost 0 bases, the J end lost 0 bases, and 7 bases lay between the germline ends. Germline loops: CDR1 SGDLS, CDR2 YYNGEE. DNA of the CDR3: TGTGCCAGCAGCGTAGTAGCGGTCTCCTACAATGAGCAGTTCTTC. As protein: CASSVVAVSYNEQFF. Full variable domain (remainder filled in from reference TRBV9 and TRBJ2-1): DSGVTQTPKHLITATGQRVTLRCSPRSGDLSVYWYQQSLDQGLQFLIQYYNGEERAKGNILERFSAQQFPDLHSELNLSSLELGDSALYFCASSVVAVSYNEQFFGPGTRLTVL.

This chain connects TRBV5-6 to TRBJ2-7; no firm D call. The CDR3 length is 12 residues. V gave up 3 bases and J gave up 9 bases, with 13 bases separating them. Germline lookup yields CDR1 SGHDT and CDR2 YYEEEE. The CDR3 region has the DNA TGTGCCAGCAGCTCAATCGGACCCGGGCAGTACTTC. It translates to CASSSIGPGQYF.

The chain joins TRBV5-6 to TRBJ1-2; the match to TRBD1 covers 8 bases. V lost 5 bases, J lost 2 bases, and 2 bases stayed unmatched. This CDR3 is built from 13 residues. Germline CDR1 reads SGHDT; CDR2 reads YYEEEE. The chain's CDR3 is CASSGDRNYGYTF. The DNA of the CDR3 is TGTGCCAGCAGTGGGGACAGGAACTATGGCTACACCTTC. The variable domain in full, completed from reference TRBV5-6 and TRBJ1-2, reads DAGVTQSPTHLIKTRGQQVTLRCSPKSGHDTVSWYQQALGQGPQFIFQYYEEEERQRGNFPDRFSGHQFPNYSSELNVNALLLGDSALYLCASSGDRNYGYTFGSGTRLTVV.

The V call is TRBV11-2, the J call TRBJ2-7; tentative D call: TRBD2 (5 bases). Germline CDR1 and CDR2: SGHAT and FQNNGV. The CDR3 has 15 amino acids. With 0 bases removed from V and 2 bases from J, the gap between germline ends came to 11 bases. The CDR3, as DNA: TGTGCCAGCAGCTTAGACCAATTGGAGGCCTACGAGCAGTACTTC. As protein: CASSLDQLEAYEQYF.

This chain links TRBV27 with TRBJ2-1; maybe TRBD2 (6 bases). Germline CDR1 and CDR2: MNHEY and SMNVEV (reference sequence). The CDR3 has 15 residues. Trimming left V 6 bases short and J 0 bases short, with 12 bases between. The CDR3 spells CASRNSGSSYNEQFF. The CDR3 nucleotides are TGTGCCAGCAGAAATAGCGGAAGCTCCTACAATGAGCAGTTCTTC.

The chain combines TRBV28 with TRBJ2-7; D possibly corresponds to TRBD1 (7 bases). Trimming stripped 6 bases from V and 2 bases from J, with 17 bases between. Germline V gene sequence: CDR1 MDHEN, CDR2 SYDVKM. This CDR3 contains 15 residues. The CDR3 DNA is TGTGCCAGCAGAAGAGGGGGGACAGCAGCCTACGAGCAGTACTTC. This translates into CASRRGGTAAYEQYF. The entire variable domain, with the rest obtained from reference TRBV28 and TRBJ2-7, is as follows: DVKVTQSSRYLVKRTGEKVFLECVQDMDHENMFWYRQDPGLGLRLIYFSYDVKMKEKGDIPEGYSVSREKKERFSLILESASTNQTSMYLCASRRGGTAAYEQYFGPGTRLTVT.

The chain is built from TRBV21-1 and TRBJ2-4; TRBD1, the D gene given by the table, was not confirmed from the DNA. TRBV21-1 has pseudogene status. The CDR3 consists of 16 residues. CDR3 residues: CASWTGTRFGKNIQYF. Written as DNA, the CDR3 is TGTGCCAGCTGGACAGGGACGAGATTTGGCAAAAACATTCAGTACTTC.

V is TRBV5-7 and J is TRBJ1-5; 7 bases agree with TRBD1. TRBV5-7 is noted as an ORF with a role that remains uncertain. V lost 2 bases, J lost 3 bases, and 5 bases stayed unmatched. The CDR3 is made up of 15 amino acids. The CDR3 loop is CASSFLQGDNQPQHF. The CDR3 DNA is TGTGCCAGCAGCTTCTTGCAGGGGGACAATCAGCCCCAGCATTTT.

The V call is TRBV5-1, the J call TRBJ2-7; 12 bases line up with TRBD2. The V and J ends lost 0 bases and 3 bases, in that order; junction bases with no gene match: 4. CDR3 length equals 16 residues. CDR1 is SGHRS and CDR2 is YFSETQ in the germline V gene. CDR3 DNA sequence: TGCGCCAGCAGCTTGGGGGCGACTAGCGGGAGCTACGAGCAGTACTTC. The encoded protein is CASSLGATSGSYEQYF.

The chain is built from TRBV2 and TRBJ2-7; perhaps D is TRBD1 or TRBD2 (5 bases each). The V and J ends lost 8 bases and 7 bases respectively, with 12 bases between them. The CDR3 has 11 amino acids. Germline CDR1 and CDR2: SNHLY and FYNNEI. The CDR3 DNA follows: TGTGCCAGCGGGGGTTTTTTTGAGCAGTACTTC. This sequence encodes CASGGFFEQYF.

As for this clone: Mismatch with germline at one junction end may stem from a read error. For the CDR3, the DNA is TGTGCTAGCAGCCCCTTCCTGGGGGGCACCTACAATGAGCAGTTCTTC. Amino acids: CASSPFLGGTYNEQFF. The chain recombines TRBV7-7 with TRBJ2-1; D may be TRBD1 or TRBD2 (6 bases each). Germline V gene lookup returns CDR1 SSHAT and CDR2 FNYEAQ (reference sequence). The CDR3 is 16 amino acids.

The gene calls are TRBV19 and TRBJ2-5; a possible D gene is TRBD2 (7 bases). This CDR3 has 15 amino acids. V dropped 6 bases and J dropped 5 bases, with 19 bases sitting between them. The germline CDR1 and CDR2 sequences are LNHDA and SQIVND (reference sequence). CDR3 sequence (DNA): TGTGCCAGTAGGGGGGGGGCTGGCGGGATCGAGACCCAGTACTTC. Its protein product is CASRGGAGGIETQYF.

The V and J genes are TRBV7-2 and TRBJ2-7; D is possibly TRBD1 (5 bases). CDR1 SGHTA and CDR2 FQGNSA come from the germline V gene. This CDR3 comprises 11 residues. The ends were cut back, 7 bases at V and 9 bases at J, with 13 bases in the middle. Here the CDR3 reads CASTDSTGQYF. The CDR3 DNA is TGTGCCAGCACCGACAGTACCGGGCAGTACTTC.

The V and J genes are TRBV27 and TRBJ2-5, with no clear D. Gene TRBJ2-7 matches the end of the DNA better, so the J call may be wrong. CDR1 and CDR2 from the germline V gene are MNHEY and SMNVEV (reference sequence). The CDR3 covers 16 residues. The CDR3 nucleotides are TGTGCCAGCAGTTTCGATTGGGCCCAGGCTCCCTACGAGCAGTACTTC. It translates to CASSFDWAQAPYEQYF.

The chain carries TRBV7-9 and TRBJ2-1; 9 bases match TRBD2. This CDR3 is 16 amino acids long. Germline values: CDR1 SEHNR, CDR2 FQNEAQ (reference sequence). The V segment lost 6 bases and the J segment 8 bases; nucleotides outside the gene matches: 14. The CDR3 DNA reads as TGTGCCAGCAGTTCTCCCGGGACTAGCTTCGTCCATGAGCAGTTCTTC. Translating it yields CASSSPGTSFVHEQFF.

The genes are TRBV6-5 and TRBJ1-4; TRBD1 agrees at 8 bases. The CDR3 consists of 15 residues. V shed 4 bases, J shed 1 base, and the junction held 2 bases outside the gene matches. Germline V gene sequence: CDR1 MNHEY, CDR2 SVGAGI. The CDR3 loop is CASSSRGRTNEKLFF. The CDR3 DNA reads as TGTGCCAGCAGTTCCAGGGGGCGAACTAATGAAAAACTGTTTTTT.